This T cell receptor beta chain is from a study of shared clonotypes between healthy human individuals. Study findings and constraints: Four donors shared 5% to 5.5% of their naive CD4 clonotypes. Deeper or shallower sequencing was expected to change how clonotypes are shared among donors. Relative to clonotypes present in all four donors, those not shared had lower generation probabilities.

The V gene lost 4 bases and the J gene lost 0 bases, with 11 bases spanning the gap. CDR1 and CDR2 from the germline V gene are SGDLS and YYNGEE. The CDR3 spans 14 residues. Every contributor of samples was a Caucasian grown-up residing in Nashville, Tennessee. Concerning this clone: Its antigen is not known. This sample also contains other DNA sequences that code for the same CDR3.

TCRdb's copy holds only in-frame clones and misses some; the assay was immunoSEQ multiplex PCR. Among fewer than 200,000 clones, approximately 61% were seen once, and the ten largest hold 8.5% to 12%. The sequencing input was memory CD4+ T cells sorted from blood. Regarding subset: CD45RA-negative fraction. The chain is built from TRBV9 and TRBJ2-7; D assignment may be TRBD1 or TRBD2 (5 bases each). This receptor was taken from a man aged 25 to 45 in good health. CDR3 nucleotide sequence: TGTGCCAGCAGCCCTGGGACGGCCTCCTACGAGCAGTACTTC. Protein sequence: CASSPGTASYEQYF. The variable domain in full, completed from reference TRBV9 and TRBJ2-7, reads DSGVTQTPKHLITATGQRVTLRCSPRSGDLSVYWYQQSLDQGLQFLIQYYNGEERAKGNILERFSAQQFPDLHSELNLSSLELGDSALYFCASSPGTASYEQYFGPGTRLTVT.